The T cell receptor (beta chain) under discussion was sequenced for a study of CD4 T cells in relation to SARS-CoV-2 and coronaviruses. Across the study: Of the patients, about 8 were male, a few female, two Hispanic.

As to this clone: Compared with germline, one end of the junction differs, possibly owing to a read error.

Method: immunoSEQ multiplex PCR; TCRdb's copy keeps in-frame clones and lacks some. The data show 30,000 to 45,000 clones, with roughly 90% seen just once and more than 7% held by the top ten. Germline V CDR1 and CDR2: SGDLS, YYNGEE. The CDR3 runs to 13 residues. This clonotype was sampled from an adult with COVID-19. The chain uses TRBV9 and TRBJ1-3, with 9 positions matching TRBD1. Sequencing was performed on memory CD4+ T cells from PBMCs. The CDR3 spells CASSVGDRAALGF. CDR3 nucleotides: TGTGCCAGCAGCGTAGGGGACAGGGCGGCTTTAGGGTTT. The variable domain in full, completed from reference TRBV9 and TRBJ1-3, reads DSGVTQTPKHLITATGQRVTLRCSPRSGDLSVYWYQQSLDQGLQFLIQYYNGEERAKGNILERFSAQQFPDLHSELNLSSLELGDSALYFCASSVGDRAALGFGEGSWLTVV.